The sequence of this TCR beta chain was determined in a study of blood T cell repertoires in COVID-19. Study details: Italy, Spain and the United States were the sources of the convalescent and acute COVID-19 samples. PBMCs, B-cell-depleted T cells, or T cells were the source of the cDNA or gDNA that made up the material.

J lost 4 bases, V lost 6 bases, and 6 bases had no gene match. The germline V gene encodes CDR1 LNHDA and CDR2 SQIVND (reference sequence). This CDR3 comprises 15 residues. As handled by the study authors: Estimation of nucleated cell counts was performed using reference gene primer amplification. Assay: immunoSEQ multiplex PCR; the TCRdb copy retains only in-frame clones and omits some. V, J and clone size are taken as reported in that table, and D and trimming were inferred from the DNA itself. Of 30,000 to 45,000 clones listed, roughly 90% were seen once; the top ten hold roughly 6%. The specimen sequenced was peripheral blood. V usage is TRBV19 and J usage is TRBJ2-3; 11 positions match TRBD2. The TCR was taken from a human donor in a cohort sampled during active COVID-19. The CDR3 region has the DNA TGTGCCAGTAGCATGGATAGCGGGGGGGCAGATACGCAGTATTTT. It translates to CASSMDSGGADTQYF.